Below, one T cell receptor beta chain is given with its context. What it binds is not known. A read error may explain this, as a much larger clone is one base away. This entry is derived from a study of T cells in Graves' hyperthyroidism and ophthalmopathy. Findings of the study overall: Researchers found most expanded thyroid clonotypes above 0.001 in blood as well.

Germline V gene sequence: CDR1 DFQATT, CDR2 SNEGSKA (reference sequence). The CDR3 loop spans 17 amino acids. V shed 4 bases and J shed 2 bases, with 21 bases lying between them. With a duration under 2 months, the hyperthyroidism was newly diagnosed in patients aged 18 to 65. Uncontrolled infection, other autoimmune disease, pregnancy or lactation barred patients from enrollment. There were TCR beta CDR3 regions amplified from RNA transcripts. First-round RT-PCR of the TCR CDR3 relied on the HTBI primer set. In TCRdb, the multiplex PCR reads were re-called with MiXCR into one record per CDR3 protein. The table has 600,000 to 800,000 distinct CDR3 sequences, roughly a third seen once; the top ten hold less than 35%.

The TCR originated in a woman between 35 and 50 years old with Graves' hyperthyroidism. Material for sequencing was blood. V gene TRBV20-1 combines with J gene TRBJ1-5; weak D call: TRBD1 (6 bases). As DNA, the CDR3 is TGCAGTGCTACAGATTTGCAGGGGATGGTTGGCAATCAGCCCCAGCATTTT. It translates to CSATDLQGMVGNQPQHF.